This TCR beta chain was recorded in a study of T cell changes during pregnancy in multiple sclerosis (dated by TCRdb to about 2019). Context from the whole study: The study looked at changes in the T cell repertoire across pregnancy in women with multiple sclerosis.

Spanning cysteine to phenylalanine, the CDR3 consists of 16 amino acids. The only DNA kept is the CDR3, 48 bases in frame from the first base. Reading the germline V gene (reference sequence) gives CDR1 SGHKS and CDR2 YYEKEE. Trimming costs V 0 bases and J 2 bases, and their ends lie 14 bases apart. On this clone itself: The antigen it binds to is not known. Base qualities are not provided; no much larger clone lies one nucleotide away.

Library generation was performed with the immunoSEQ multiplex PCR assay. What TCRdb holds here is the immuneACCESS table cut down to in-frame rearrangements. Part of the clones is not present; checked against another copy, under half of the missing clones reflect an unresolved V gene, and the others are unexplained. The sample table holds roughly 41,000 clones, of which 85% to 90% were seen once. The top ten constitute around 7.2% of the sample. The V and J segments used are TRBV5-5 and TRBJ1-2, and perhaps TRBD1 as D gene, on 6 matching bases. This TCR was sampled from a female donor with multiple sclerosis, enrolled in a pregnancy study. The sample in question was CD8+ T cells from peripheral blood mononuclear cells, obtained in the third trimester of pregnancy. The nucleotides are TGTGCCAGCAGCTTGGCGGGAACAGGGACCAACTATGGCTACACCTTC. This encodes CASSLAGTGTNYGYTF. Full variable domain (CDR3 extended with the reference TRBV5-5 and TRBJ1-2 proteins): DAGVTQSPTHLIKTRGQQVTLRCSPISGHKSVSWYQQVLGQGPQFIFQYYEKEERGRGNFPDRFSARQFPNYSSELNVNALLLGDSALYLCASSLAGTGTNYGYTFGSGTRLTVV.